This is a list of T cell receptor beta chains from one sample in a study of read filtering for tumor transcriptome and immune sequencing. TCRdb analysed the reads with MiXCR anew, one entry per CDR3 protein. The sample records approximately 6,100 distinct CDR3 sequences, around a quarter being singletons. Sequenced material: a population of CD138-negative cells sorted from bone marrow. These TCRs come from a donor at least 40 years old with multiple myeloma. Both conserved end residues are part of each CDR3. D genes are given only for firm matches. Size values are once, few and many counts, or a class for expanded clones, and some rows have none.

DNA: TGCAGCGTTGAAACTGACGGAACCGGGGAGCTGTTTTTT; CDR3: CSVETDGTGELFF; J: TRBJ2-2; D: .; size: many; V: TRBV29-1
DNA: TGTGCCAGCAGTTTTTGGGGACAGGGAAGGGGCAATCAGCCCCAGCATTTT; CDR3: CASSFWGQGRGNQPQHF; J: TRBJ1-5; D: TRBD1; size: medium-sized; V: TRBV12-3/TRBV12-4
DNA: TGTGCCAGCAGGGAGACTAGCGGATACGAGCAGTACTTC; CDR3: CASRETSGYEQYF; J: TRBJ2-7; D: TRBD2; size: many; V: TRBV6-5
DNA: TGTGCCAGTTCCCCTGCGGGGGGGCTTTATGAGCAGTTCTTC; CDR3: CASSPAGGLYEQFF; J: TRBJ2-1; D: TRBD2; size: large; V: TRBV19
DNA: TGTGCCAGCAGTGATGGGGGTTACGGGGCTTACGAGCAGTACTTC; CDR3: CASSDGGYGAYEQYF; J: TRBJ2-7; D: .; size: many; V: TRBV6-1
DNA: TGTGCCAGCTCACCAAACCCCGGGACAGGGGGCTTTTATGAGCAGTTCTTC; CDR3: CASSPNPGTGGFYEQFF; J: TRBJ2-1; D: TRBD1; size: many; V: TRBV18
DNA: TGTGCCGGCAGCCAATCTGCGCACGAGCAGTACTTC; CDR3: CAGSQSAHEQYF; J: TRBJ2-7; D: .; size: .; V: TRBV3-1
DNA: TGTGCCAGCAGCGTAAGGTCCTCCACAGATACGCAGTATTTT; CDR3: CASSVRSSTDTQYF; J: TRBJ2-3; D: .; size: many; V: TRBV9
DNA: TGTGCCAGCAGCATATGGACAGGCGACAATGAGCAGTTCTTC; CDR3: CASSIWTGDNEQFF; J: TRBJ2-1; D: TRBD1; size: many; V: TRBV5-5
DNA: TGTGCCAGCAGCGTGGACAGGTTGTCCTACGAGCAGTACTTC; CDR3: CASSVDRLSYEQYF; J: TRBJ2-7; D: TRBD1; size: many; V: TRBV11-2
DNA: TGTGCCAGCAGCTTGGTGGCGGGGACGAACACTGAAGCTTTCTTT; CDR3: CASSLVAGTNTEAFF; J: TRBJ1-1; D: .; size: many; V: TRBV5-5
DNA: TGTGCCAGCAGTCCTCTAAGGGAGGTGAACACTGAAGCTTTCTTT; CDR3: CASSPLREVNTEAFF; J: TRBJ1-1; D: .; size: many; V: TRBV6-2/TRBV6-3
DNA: TGTGCCAGCAGTCACTCTCAGCGACATGAACAGTTCTTC; CDR3: CASSHSQRHEQFF; J: TRBJ2-1; D: .; size: .; V: TRBV6-2/TRBV6-3
DNA: TGTGCCAGCAGCCCGCAAATACTAGCGGGAGGGCCATGGGCCACCGGGGAGCTGTTTTTT; CDR3: CASSPQILAGGPWATGELFF; J: TRBJ2-2; D: TRBD2; size: many; V: TRBV7-9
DNA: TGTGCCAGCAGCTCTAGAGAGGGGAGACTCTACAATGAGCAGTTCTTT; CDR3: CASSSREGRLYNEQFF; J: TRBJ2-1; D: .; size: .; V: TRBV7-2
DNA: TGCGCCAGCAGCTTGGGTGTACCCGGGGAGCTGTTTTTT; CDR3: CASSLGVPGELFF; J: TRBJ2-2; D: .; size: medium-sized; V: TRBV5-1
DNA: TGCAGCTCAGCTGGTAACAATGAGCAGTTCTTC; CDR3: CSSAGNNEQFF; J: TRBJ2-1; D: .; size: .; V: TRBV29-1
DNA: TGTGCCAGCAGTTGGGGTAAGGACACTGAAGCTTTCTTT; CDR3: CASSWGKDTEAFF; J: TRBJ1-1; D: .; size: many; V: TRBV6-5
DNA: TGTGCCAGCAGCTTAGTAGGGGGTATCGGAACTGAAGCTTTCTTT; CDR3: CASSLVGGIGTEAFF; J: TRBJ1-1; D: .; size: many; V: TRBV7-2
DNA: TGCGCCAGCAGCTCCCGGGACAGGGGTATTGATGAGCAGTTCTTC; CDR3: CASSSRDRGIDEQFF; J: TRBJ2-1; D: TRBD1; size: many; V: TRBV4-3
DNA: TGTGCCAGCAGCTCACAGGCATCTAATGAAAAACTGTTTTTT; CDR3: CASSSQASNEKLFF; J: TRBJ1-4; D: .; size: many; V: TRBV7-6
DNA: TGTGCCTGTGACATCCATGGCTACGCCTTC; CDR3: CACDIHGYAF; J: TRBJ1-2; D: .; size: .; V: TRBV30
DNA: TGCAGTGCCGACGGACTTTACAATGAGCAGTTCTTC; CDR3: CSADGLYNEQFF; J: TRBJ2-1; D: .; size: many; V: TRBV20-1
DNA: TGTGCCAGCAGCTTTGAGGGCCGGGGCACAGATACGCAGTATTTT; CDR3: CASSFEGRGTDTQYF; J: TRBJ2-3; D: .; size: many; V: TRBV7-3
DNA: TGCAGCGTTGAACTTTTTGACTATGGCTACACCTTC; CDR3: CSVELFDYGYTF; J: TRBJ1-2; D: .; size: medium-sized; V: TRBV29-1
DNA: TGTGCCAGCAGCTTAACGTCAGGGGGGGCCAACGTCCTGACTTTC; CDR3: CASSLTSGGANVLTF; J: TRBJ2-6; D: .; size: medium-sized; V: TRBV7-3
DNA: TGTGCCAGTCACCCAGGGGGAGGGACAGATACGCAGTATTTT; CDR3: CASHPGGGTDTQYF; J: TRBJ2-3; D: .; size: many; V: TRBV12-3/TRBV12-4
DNA: TGTGCCAGCAGTATTGATAGGGGAGCAGGAGGAAAACTGTTTTTT; CDR3: CASSIDRGAGGKLFF; J: TRBJ1-4; D: .; size: .; V: TRBV11-2
DNA: TGTGCCAGCAATGGAGGGACTGAAGCTTTCTTT; CDR3: CASNGGTEAFF; J: TRBJ1-1; D: .; size: many; V: TRBV27
DNA: TGCGCCAGCAGCCAAGATACCCTCCTAAACACCGGGGAGCCGTTTTTT; CDR3: CASSQDTLLNTGEPFF; J: TRBJ2-2; D: .; size: few; V: TRBV4-1
DNA: TGTGCCAGCAGTATAGGGGGCTATGGCTACACCTTC; CDR3: CASSIGGYGYTF; J: TRBJ1-2; D: .; size: .; V: TRBV27
DNA: TGCGCCAGCCAAGATAGGGGCGGGGAGCTGTTTTTT; CDR3: CASQDRGGELFF; J: TRBJ2-2; D: .; size: .; V: TRBV4-3
DNA: TGTGCCAGCAGCTTACGTGGTGAGCAGTTCTTC; CDR3: CASSLRGEQFF; J: TRBJ2-1; D: .; size: medium-sized; V: TRBV11-3
DNA: TGTGCCAGCAGCCCTTCCGGGGGAACTCTTAATGAAAAACTGTTTTTT; CDR3: CASSPSGGTLNEKLFF; J: TRBJ1-4; D: .; size: many; V: TRBV28
DNA: TGTGCCAGCAGCTTAGTACTAGCCAAAAACATTCAGTACTTC; CDR3: CASSLVLAKNIQYF; J: TRBJ2-4; D: .; size: .; V: TRBV7-2
DNA: TGCAGTGCTAGAGCGGGGACCGCGAACACCGGGGAGCTGTTTTTT; CDR3: CSARAGTANTGELFF; J: TRBJ2-2; D: .; size: many; V: TRBV20-1
DNA: TGCAGTGCCCAGCCGGACTACGATTCTAGCACAGATACGCAGTATTTT; CDR3: CSAQPDYDSSTDTQYF; J: TRBJ2-3; D: .; size: .; V: TRBV20-1
DNA: TGCAGCGTTGAAGGGAGGATCGGTAACTACAATGTGCAGTTCTTC; CDR3: CSVEGRIGNYNVQFF; J: TRBJ2-1; D: .; size: few; V: TRBV29-1
DNA: TGCGCCAGCGCCAGCGGGCTAGCGGCAAGCAATGAGCAGTTCTTC; CDR3: CASASGLAASNEQFF; J: TRBJ2-1; D: TRBD2; size: many; V: TRBV5-1
DNA: TGTGCCAGCAGCTCAACTGATGAGACAGGGAGCGATGAGCAGTTCTTC; CDR3: CASSSTDETGSDEQFF; J: TRBJ2-1; D: TRBD1; size: medium-sized; V: TRBV7-9
DNA: TGCGCCAGCAGCCGCACAGGGGGCGCCACTGAAGCTTTCTTT; CDR3: CASSRTGGATEAFF; J: TRBJ1-1; D: TRBD1; size: .; V: TRBV4-1
DNA: TGTGCCAGCAGGGATCCACTAGCGGGAGACCCGCACAGATACAATTTT; CDR3: CASRDPLAGDPHRYNF; J: TRBJ2-3; D: TRBD2; size: medium-sized; V: TRBV2
DNA: TGCAGCGTTGAGGCCAGTAACTATGGCTACACCTTC; CDR3: CSVEASNYGYTF; J: TRBJ1-2; D: .; size: many; V: TRBV29-1
DNA: TGTGCCAGCAGAGAGACTAGCGGAGCTAATGAGCAGTTCTTC; CDR3: CASRETSGANEQFF; J: TRBJ2-1; D: TRBD2; size: many; V: TRBV7-9
DNA: TGTGCCACCAGTGATCAGCGGGGAGCTAGCACAGATACGCAGTATTTT; CDR3: CATSDQRGASTDTQYF; J: TRBJ2-3; D: TRBD2; size: many; V: TRBV24-1
DNA: TGTGCCAGCAGTGCAGGGAGCACTGAAGCTTTCTTT; CDR3: CASSAGSTEAFF; J: TRBJ1-1; D: .; size: many; V: TRBV6-1
DNA: TGTGCCAGCAGTAGTCGTAGCGGGAGCTCCTACAATGAGCAGTTCTTC; CDR3: CASSSRSGSSYNEQFF; J: TRBJ2-1; D: TRBD2; size: many; V: TRBV6-2/TRBV6-3
DNA: TGTGCCAGCAGCCCTGCAGGGAACACTGAAGCTTTCTTT; CDR3: CASSPAGNTEAFF; J: TRBJ1-1; D: .; size: many; V: TRBV3-1